This entry features one T cell receptor beta chain sequence. The record originates from a study of immune evolution from preneoplasia to lung adenocarcinoma. Sequencing used immunoSEQ multiplex PCR; TCRdb keeps in-frame clones, though not all of them. The sample holds about 10,000 clones, around three quarters seen once. The source is a person aged 65 to 79 with lung adenocarcinoma. The specimen sequenced was FFPE minimally invasive lung adenocarcinoma tissue.

This CDR3 is CASRLTWGDSGYTF. In DNA form, the CDR3 reads TGTGCCAGCAGACTAACCTGGGGGGACAGCGGCTACACCTTC. The rearrangement joins TRBV27 to TRBJ1-2; 7 positions agree with TRBD1. CDR1 is MNHEY and CDR2 is SMNVEV in the germline V gene (reference sequence). Trimming cost V 6 bases and J 8 bases; bases outside gene matches: 12. The CDR3 runs to 14 residues.